This T cell receptor (beta chain) comes out of a study of T cells in Graves' hyperthyroidism and ophthalmopathy. Study context: Before any treatment, at initial diagnosis, peripheral blood was collected.

Germline CDR1 is MDHEN and CDR2 is SYDVKM. The CDR3 extends over 16 amino acids. V shed 6 bases and J shed 4 bases, with 22 bases lying between them. This clonotype was counted many times. Its target is not known. Out of roughly 9.1 ml of fresh peripheral blood came the PBMCs. Study-wide points: Most expanded thyroid clonotypes above 0.001 recurred in blood.

Amplified TCR beta CDR3 regions derived from RNA transcripts. The HTBI primer set was used in a first-round RT-PCR of the TCR CDR3. TCRdb re-derived calls from the multiplex PCR reads in MiXCR, one entry per CDR3 protein. Seen here are over 150,000 distinct CDR3 sequences, less than 20% observed once, and the top ten hold over 45%. The sample comprised blood. The rearrangement joins TRBV28 to TRBJ2-7; D is possibly TRBD1 (6 bases). The sequence was obtained from a woman in her fifties or sixties with Graves' hyperthyroidism. For the CDR3, the DNA is TGTGCCAGCAGCAAAAACCGGGACACACGGAGTTACGAGCAGTACTTC. Protein: CASSKNRDTRSYEQYF.